This T cell receptor (beta chain) was captured in a study of T cells in Graves' hyperthyroidism and ophthalmopathy. Diagnosis relied on clinical symptoms, serum thyroxine and TRAb, thyroid ultrasound and orbital computed tomography. This clonotype showed up many times. As yet, its antigen is unknown. The CDR3 covers 14 residues. The V gene's germline CDR1 is SEHNR and CDR2 FQNEAQ (reference sequence). V gave up 5 bases and J gave up 2 bases, with 13 bases separating them. Study observations and caveats: Most clonotypes expanded in thyroid above 0.001 were likewise present in blood.

It was RNA transcripts that yielded the amplified TCR beta CDR3 regions. First-round RT-PCR of the TCR CDR3 relied on the HTBI primer set. In TCRdb, the multiplex PCR reads were re-called with MiXCR into one record per CDR3 protein. The sample consists of around 660,000 distinct CDR3 sequences, about 45% of them appearing once. This chain links TRBV7-9 with TRBJ2-7; a possible D gene is TRBD1 (5 bases). Material for sequencing was peripheral blood or thyroid tissue (not recorded which). This clonotype was sampled from an adult man with Graves' disease, either hyperthyroidism or ophthalmopathy (not recorded which). CDR3 DNA sequence: TGTGCCAGCAGCCCACCAGGGCCCACCTACGAGCAGTACTTC. As protein: CASSPPGPTYEQYF. Full variable domain (remainder filled in from reference TRBV7-9 and TRBJ2-7): DTGVSQNPRHKITKRGQNVTFRCDPISEHNRLYWYRQTLGQGPEFLTYFQNEAQLEKSRLLSDRFSAERPKGSFSTLEIQRTEQGDSAMYLCASSPPGPTYEQYFGPGTRLTVT.